This entry concerns a single T cell receptor beta chain. The data are from a study of T cell changes during pregnancy in multiple sclerosis. Data came from immunoSEQ multiplex PCR; TCRdb stores just in-frame clones and leaves some out. The sample shows over 30,000 clones, about 87% of them seen only once. CDR1 and CDR2 (germline): SGDLS, YYNGEE. Trimming left V 3 bases short and J 0 bases short, with 10 bases between. The CDR3 length is 15 residues. This sequence was found in a female donor with multiple sclerosis, enrolled in a pregnancy study. The chain uses TRBV9 and TRBJ1-5, with D perhaps TRBD1 (5 bases). The specimen was CD8+ T cells from peripheral blood mononuclear cells, collected in the third trimester of pregnancy. Here the CDR3 DNA reads TGTGCCAGCAGCGCCCAGGGTTATAGCAATCAGCCCCAGCATTTT. Translating it yields CASSAQGYSNQPQHF. The variable domain in full, with the rest retrieved from reference TRBV9 and TRBJ1-5, is DSGVTQTPKHLITATGQRVTLRCSPRSGDLSVYWYQQSLDQGLQFLIQYYNGEERAKGNILERFSAQQFPDLHSELNLSSLELGDSALYFCASSAQGYSNQPQHFGDGTRLSIL.